This T cell receptor beta chain was obtained from a study of tumor and adjacent non-tumor tissue in lung cancer. Germline assignment: CDR1 DFQATT and CDR2 SNEGSKA (reference sequence). This CDR3 is built from 16 residues. There are a few counts of this clonotype. Its specificity is not known. At one end the junction does not follow the germline gene, possibly because of a read error. TCRbeta libraries were built with three rounds of nested PCR, modified from ARM-PCR. One entry per CDR3 protein results from TCRdb running MiXCR on the multiplex PCR reads. The repertoire holds 70,000 to 90,000 distinct CDR3 sequences, with 70% to 90% as singletons. Study outcomes and limitations: Significantly higher TCR diversity was found in tumor than normal lung. Normal lung showed higher cumulative top 100 clone frequency than tumor.

The template was RNA from unsorted bulk tissue. This non-tumor lung sample came from over 3 cm beyond the tumor edge. Donors were chemotherapy-naive, newly diagnosed lung cancer surgical patients in China, August–late 2014. V gene TRBV20-1 combines with J gene TRBJ1-6, with TRBD1 matching 8 bases. The sequenced sample was distant non-tumor lung tissue. The TCR comes from a man in his 60s with non-small cell lung cancer. For the CDR3, the DNA is TGTAGTGCTGAGCGCCTCGGAGACAGGGGTAATTCAGCCCTCCACTTT. Amino acid sequence: CSAERLGDRGNSALHF.